Reported below is one T cell receptor beta chain. A second PCR, run for about 6 to 11 cycles, used a sample-barcoded 5' primer plus a J-beta primer mix. The authors tagged each cDNA molecule using a template-switch adaptor with 12 random nucleotides. TCRdb redid the calling of the 5' RACE reads with MiXCR, one entry per CDR3 protein. The sample gives over 600,000 distinct CDR3 sequences, about 46% of which show up once; 15% to 20% is in the top ten. These data belong to a study of blood T cells in healthy people across ages. The germline CDR1 and CDR2 sequences are MNHNY and SVGAGI (reference sequence). V dropped 7 bases and J dropped 7 bases, with 13 bases sitting between them. This CDR3 contains 12 residues.

This chain joins TRBV6-6 and TRBJ2-5; tentative D call: TRBD1 (5 bases). The sequence was collected from a man aged 80 or over in good health. Sequencing used blood. The CDR3 protein is CASTPQTGTQYF. CDR3 coding DNA: TGTGCCAGCACCCCTCAAACAGGGACCCAGTACTTC.